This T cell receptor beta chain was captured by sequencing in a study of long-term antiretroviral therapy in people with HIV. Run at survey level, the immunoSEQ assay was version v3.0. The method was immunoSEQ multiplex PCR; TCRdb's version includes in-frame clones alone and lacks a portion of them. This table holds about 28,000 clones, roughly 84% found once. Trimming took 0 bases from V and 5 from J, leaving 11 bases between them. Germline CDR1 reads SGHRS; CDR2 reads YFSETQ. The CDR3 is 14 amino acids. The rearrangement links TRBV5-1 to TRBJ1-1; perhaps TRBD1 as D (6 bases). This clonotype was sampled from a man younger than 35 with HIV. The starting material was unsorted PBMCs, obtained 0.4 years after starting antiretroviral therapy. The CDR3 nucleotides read TGCGCCAGCAGCTTGGGACAGGAACGGACTGAAGCTTTCTTT. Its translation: CASSLGQERTEAFF.